This record looks at one T cell receptor beta chain sequence and its context. Its antigen is still unknown. This CDR3 contains 16 residues. Trimming took off 0 bases at V and 5 bases at J, with 14 bases between the two ends. Germline V gives CDR1 LNHNV, CDR2 YYDKDF (reference sequence). Measured with immunoSEQ multiplex PCR; TCRdb has only the in-frame clones, and not every one. Among about 46,000 clones listed, more than 70% were seen once. The sample originates from a study of OX40 agonist ivuxolimab in advanced cancers. On the study more broadly: The study reported partial responses in three patients: one hepatocellular carcinoma, two cutaneous melanoma.

Study observations and caveats: Relatively little clonal expansion, among the lowest observed, appeared in partial responders at 0.1-3.0 mg/kg.

The sequence derives from an adult with an advanced solid tumor such as melanoma, head and neck, liver or kidney cancer. The starting material was CD4+ or CD8+ T cells sorted from blood, obtained in a trial of the OX40 agonist ivuxolimab. The rearrangement joins TRBV15 to TRBJ2-1; D is ambiguous. CDR3 DNA: TGTGCCACCAGCAGAGAAAAGTCGAGAATCGACAATGAGCAGTTCTTC. Amino acids: CATSREKSRIDNEQFF.